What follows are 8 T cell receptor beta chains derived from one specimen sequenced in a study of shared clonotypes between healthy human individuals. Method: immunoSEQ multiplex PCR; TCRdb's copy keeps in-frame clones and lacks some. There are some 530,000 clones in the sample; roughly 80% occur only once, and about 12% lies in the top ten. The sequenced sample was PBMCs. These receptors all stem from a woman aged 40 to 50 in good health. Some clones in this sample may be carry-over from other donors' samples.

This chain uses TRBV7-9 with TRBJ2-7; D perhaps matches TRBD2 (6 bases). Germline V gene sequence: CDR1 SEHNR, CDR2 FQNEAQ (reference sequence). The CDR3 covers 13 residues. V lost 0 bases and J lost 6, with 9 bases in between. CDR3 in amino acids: CASSLAGLSEQYF. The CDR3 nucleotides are TGTGCCAGCAGCTTAGCGGGACTTAGCGAGCAGTACTTC. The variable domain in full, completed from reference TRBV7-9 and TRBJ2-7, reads DTGVSQNPRHKITKRGQNVTFRCDPISEHNRLYWYRQTLGQGPEFLTYFQNEAQLEKSRLLSDRFSAERPKGSFSTLEIQRTEQGDSAMYLCASSLAGLSEQYFGPGTRLTVT.

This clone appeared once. As DNA, the CDR3 is TGCGCCAGCAGCTCTACAGGGGGTAACTACGAGCAGTACTTC. This gives the protein CASSSTGGNYEQYF. The V call is TRBV5-1, the J call TRBJ2-7, with 8 bases that match TRBD1. The V segment lost 3 bases and the J segment 3 bases; nucleotides outside the gene matches: 5. Looked up from germline, CDR1 is SGHRS and CDR2 is YFSETQ. This CDR3 is built from 14 residues.

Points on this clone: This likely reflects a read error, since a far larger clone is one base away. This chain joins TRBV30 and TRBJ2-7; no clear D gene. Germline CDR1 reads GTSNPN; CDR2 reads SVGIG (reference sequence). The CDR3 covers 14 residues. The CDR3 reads CDWSGERLANEQYF. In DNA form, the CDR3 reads TGTGACTGGAGTGGGGAAAGGCTGGCCAACGAGCAGTACTTC.

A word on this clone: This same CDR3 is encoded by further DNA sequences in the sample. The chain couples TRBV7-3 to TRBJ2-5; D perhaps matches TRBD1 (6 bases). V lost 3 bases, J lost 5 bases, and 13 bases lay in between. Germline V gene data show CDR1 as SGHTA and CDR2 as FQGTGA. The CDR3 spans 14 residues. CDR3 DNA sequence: TGTGCCAGCAGCTTGGGGGCGGGTGTTGAGACCCAGTACTTC. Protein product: CASSLGAGVETQYF.

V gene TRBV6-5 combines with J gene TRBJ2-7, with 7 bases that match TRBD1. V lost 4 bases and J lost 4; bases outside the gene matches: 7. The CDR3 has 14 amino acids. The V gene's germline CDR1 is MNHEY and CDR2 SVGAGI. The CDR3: CASSSRTGWYEQYF. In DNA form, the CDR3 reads TGTGCCAGCAGTTCCCGGACAGGATGGTACGAGCAGTACTTC.

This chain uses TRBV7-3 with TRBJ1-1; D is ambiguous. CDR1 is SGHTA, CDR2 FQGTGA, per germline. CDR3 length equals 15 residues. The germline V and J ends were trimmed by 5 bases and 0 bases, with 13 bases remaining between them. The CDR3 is CASSKTGRMNTEAFF. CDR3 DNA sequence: TGTGCCAGCAGCAAGACCGGCCGCATGAACACTGAAGCTTTCTTT.

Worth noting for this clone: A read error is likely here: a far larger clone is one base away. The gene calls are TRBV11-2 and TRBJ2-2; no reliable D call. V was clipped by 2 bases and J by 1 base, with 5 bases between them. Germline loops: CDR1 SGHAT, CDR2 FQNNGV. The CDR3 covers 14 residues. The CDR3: CASSLSQNTGELFF. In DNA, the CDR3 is TGTGCCAGCAGCTTATCTCAGAACACCGGGGAGCTGTTTTTT. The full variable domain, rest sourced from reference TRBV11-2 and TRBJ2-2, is EAGVAQSPRYKIIEKRQSVAFWCNPISGHATLYWYQQILGQGPKLLIQFQNNGVVDDSQLPKDRFSAERLKGVDSTLKIQPAKLEDSAVYLCASSLSQNTGELFFGEGSRLTVL.

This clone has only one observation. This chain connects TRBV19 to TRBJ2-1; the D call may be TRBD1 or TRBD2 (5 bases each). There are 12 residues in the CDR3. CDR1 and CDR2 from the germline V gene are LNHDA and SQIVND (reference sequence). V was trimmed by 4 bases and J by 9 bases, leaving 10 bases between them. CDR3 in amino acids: CASSNPRGEQFF. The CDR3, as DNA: TGTGCCAGTAGTAATCCGAGGGGTGAGCAGTTCTTC.